This T cell receptor beta chain was sequenced in a study of CXCR3-negative and CXCR3-positive naive CD8 T cells. Overall study findings and caveats: Memory CD8+ cells had much lower diversity, and both naive subsets had comparably high diversity. A higher hydrophobicity marked the TRB CDR3s of CXCR3-positive naive cells versus CXCR3-negative naive cells.

Researchers prepared the TRB cDNA libraries using 5' RACE with UMI labels. No DNA is given; TCRdb re-called the 5' RACE reads and lists each CDR3 protein once. Its listing shows under 75,000 distinct CDR3 sequences. Points on this clonotype: The antigen remains unidentified.

Germline V lookup: CDR1 SGHAT, CDR2 FQNNGV. The CDR3 is made up of 16 amino acids. Sequencing was performed on naive CXCR3+ CD8+ T cells from blood. The subset here: CD45RO-CCR7+CD27+CD95- naive CD8+ T cells expressing CXCR3 (TNR3+). This sequence originates from a human donor in good health. Some clones in this sample may be carry-over from other donors' samples. The chain recombines TRBV11-2 with TRBJ2-7; TCRdb designates TRBD2, a call that cannot be tested without DNA. CDR3 amino acids: CASSLVGWETVYEQYF.